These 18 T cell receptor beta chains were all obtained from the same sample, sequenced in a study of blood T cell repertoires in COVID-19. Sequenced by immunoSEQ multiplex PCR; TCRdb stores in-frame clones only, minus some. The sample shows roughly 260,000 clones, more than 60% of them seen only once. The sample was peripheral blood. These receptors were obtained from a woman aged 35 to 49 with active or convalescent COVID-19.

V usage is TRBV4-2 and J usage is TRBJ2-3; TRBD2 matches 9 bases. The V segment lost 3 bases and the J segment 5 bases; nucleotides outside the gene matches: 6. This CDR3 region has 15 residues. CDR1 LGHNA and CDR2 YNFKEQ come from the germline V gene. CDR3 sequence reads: CASSHQAGGRDTQYF. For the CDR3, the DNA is TGTGCCAGCAGCCATCAAGCGGGGGGAAGAGATACGCAGTATTTT.

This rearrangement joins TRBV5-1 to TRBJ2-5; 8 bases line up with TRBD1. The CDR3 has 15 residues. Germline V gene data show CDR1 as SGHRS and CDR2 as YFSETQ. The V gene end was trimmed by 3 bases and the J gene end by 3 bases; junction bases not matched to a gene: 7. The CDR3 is CASSSTTGVKETQYF. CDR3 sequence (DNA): TGCGCCAGCAGCTCAACGACAGGGGTGAAAGAGACCCAGTACTTC.

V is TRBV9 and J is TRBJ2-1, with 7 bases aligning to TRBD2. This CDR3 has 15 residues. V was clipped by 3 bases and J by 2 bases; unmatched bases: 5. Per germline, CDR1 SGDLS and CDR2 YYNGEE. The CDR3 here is CASSASGGPYNEQFF. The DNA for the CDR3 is TGTGCCAGCAGCGCCTCGGGGGGACCCTACAATGAGCAGTTCTTC.

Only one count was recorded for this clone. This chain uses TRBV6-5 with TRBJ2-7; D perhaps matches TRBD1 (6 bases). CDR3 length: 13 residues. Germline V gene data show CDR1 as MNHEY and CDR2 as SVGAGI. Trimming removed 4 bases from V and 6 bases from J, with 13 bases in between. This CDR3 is CASSSAGVSEQYF. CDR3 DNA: TGTGCCAGCAGTTCAGCAGGGGTGTCCGAGCAGTACTTC.

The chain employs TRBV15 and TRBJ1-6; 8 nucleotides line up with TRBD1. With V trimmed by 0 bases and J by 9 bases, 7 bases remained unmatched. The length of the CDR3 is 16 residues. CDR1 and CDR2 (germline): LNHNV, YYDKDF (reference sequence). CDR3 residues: CATSRDRAGGVSPLHF. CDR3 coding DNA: TGTGCCACCAGCAGAGATCGTGCAGGGGGCGTTTCACCCCTCCACTTT.

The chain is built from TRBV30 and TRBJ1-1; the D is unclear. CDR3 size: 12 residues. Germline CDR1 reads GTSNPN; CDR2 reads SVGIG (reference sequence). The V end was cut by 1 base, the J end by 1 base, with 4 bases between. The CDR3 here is CAWSGGNTEAFF. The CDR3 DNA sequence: TGTGCCTGGAGTGGAGGGAACACTGAAGCTTTCTTT.

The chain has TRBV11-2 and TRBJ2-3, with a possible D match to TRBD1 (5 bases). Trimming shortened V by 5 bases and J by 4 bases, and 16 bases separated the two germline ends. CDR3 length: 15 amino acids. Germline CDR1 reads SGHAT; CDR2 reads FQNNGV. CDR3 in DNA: TGTGCCAGCAGCCACAGGACATACACCTCAGATACGCAGTATTTT. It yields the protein CASSHRTYTSDTQYF.

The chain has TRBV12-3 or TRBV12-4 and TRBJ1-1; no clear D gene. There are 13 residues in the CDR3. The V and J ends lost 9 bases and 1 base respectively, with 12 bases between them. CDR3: CASNRGRNTEAFF. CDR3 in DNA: TGTGCCAGTAACCGCGGCCGGAACACTGAAGCTTTCTTT.

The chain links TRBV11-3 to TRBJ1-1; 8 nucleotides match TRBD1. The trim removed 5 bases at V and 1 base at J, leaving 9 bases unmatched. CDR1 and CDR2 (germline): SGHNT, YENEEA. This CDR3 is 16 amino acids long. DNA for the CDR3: TGTGCCAGCAGCCCCCACACCGGGACAGGGAACACTGAAGCTTTCTTT. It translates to CASSPHTGTGNTEAFF.

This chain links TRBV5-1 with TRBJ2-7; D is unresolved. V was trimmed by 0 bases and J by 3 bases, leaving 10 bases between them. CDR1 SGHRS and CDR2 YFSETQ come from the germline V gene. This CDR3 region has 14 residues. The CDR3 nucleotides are TGCGCCAGCAGCTTGGCCCGGCTAGACTACGAGCAGTACTTC. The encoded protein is CASSLARLDYEQYF.

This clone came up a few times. The CDR3 DNA is TGTGCCAGCAGTTCGGGACAGGGGTGGGAGCAGTACTTC. The encoded protein is CASSSGQGWEQYF. The gene calls are TRBV12-3 or TRBV12-4 and TRBJ2-7, with TRBD1 matching 10 bases. The CDR3 is made up of 13 amino acids. J gave up 7 bases and V 4 bases, and 4 bases lay outside the gene matches.

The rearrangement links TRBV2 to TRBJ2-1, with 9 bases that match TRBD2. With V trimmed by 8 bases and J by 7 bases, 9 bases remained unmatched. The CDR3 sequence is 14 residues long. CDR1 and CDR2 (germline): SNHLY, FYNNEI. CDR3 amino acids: CASEAGGGANEQFF. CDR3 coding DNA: TGTGCCAGCGAAGCGGGCGGGGGGGCGAATGAGCAGTTCTTC. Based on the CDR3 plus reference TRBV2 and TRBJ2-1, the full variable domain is EPEVTQTPSHQVTQMGQEVILRCVPISNHLYFYWYRQILGQKVEFLVSFYNNEISEKSEIFDDQFSVERPDGSNFTLKIRSTKLEDSAMYFCASEAGGGANEQFFGPGTRLTVL.

The CDR3 sequence is CASSESGVRKLFF. In DNA form, the CDR3 reads TGTGCCAGCAGTGAGTCAGGGGTTAGAAAACTGTTTTTT. The gene calls are TRBV2 and TRBJ1-4; TRBD1 is a possible D gene (6 bases). Trimming removed 3 bases from V and 10 bases from J, with 12 bases in between. Per the germline V gene, CDR1 is SNHLY and CDR2 is FYNNEI. The CDR3 has 13 amino acids.

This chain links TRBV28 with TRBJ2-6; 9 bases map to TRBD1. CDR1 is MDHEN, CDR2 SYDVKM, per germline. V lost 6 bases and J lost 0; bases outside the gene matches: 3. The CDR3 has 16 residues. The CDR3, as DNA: TGTGCCAGCAGGGGACAGGGTCTCTCTGGGGCCAACGTCCTGACTTTC. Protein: CASRGQGLSGANVLTF.

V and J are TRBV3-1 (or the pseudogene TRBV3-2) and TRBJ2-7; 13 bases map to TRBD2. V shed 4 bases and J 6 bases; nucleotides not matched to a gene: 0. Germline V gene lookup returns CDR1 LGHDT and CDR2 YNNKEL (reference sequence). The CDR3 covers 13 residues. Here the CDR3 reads CASSRTSGGEQYV. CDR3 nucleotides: TGTGCCAGCAGCCGGACTAGCGGGGGCGAGCAGTACGTC.

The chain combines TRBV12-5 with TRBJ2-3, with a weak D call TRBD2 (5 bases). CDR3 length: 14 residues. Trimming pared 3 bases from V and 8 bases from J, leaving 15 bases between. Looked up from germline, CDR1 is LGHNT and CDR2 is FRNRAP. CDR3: CASGFSLREGTQYF. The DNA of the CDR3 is TGTGCTAGTGGTTTCTCCCTGAGGGAAGGTACGCAGTATTTT.

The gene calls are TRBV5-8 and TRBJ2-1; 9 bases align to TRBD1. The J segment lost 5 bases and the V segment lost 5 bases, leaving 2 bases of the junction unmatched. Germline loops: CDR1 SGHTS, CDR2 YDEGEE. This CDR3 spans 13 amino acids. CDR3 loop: CASRDRGNNEQFF. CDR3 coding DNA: TGTGCCAGCAGGGACAGGGGCAACAATGAGCAGTTCTTC.

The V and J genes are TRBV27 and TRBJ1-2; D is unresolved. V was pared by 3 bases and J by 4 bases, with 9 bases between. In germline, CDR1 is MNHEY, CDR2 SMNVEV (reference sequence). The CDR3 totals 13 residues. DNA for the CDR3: TGTGCCAGCAGTTTGGAGGGTAGCTATGGCTACACCTTC. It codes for CASSLEGSYGYTF.